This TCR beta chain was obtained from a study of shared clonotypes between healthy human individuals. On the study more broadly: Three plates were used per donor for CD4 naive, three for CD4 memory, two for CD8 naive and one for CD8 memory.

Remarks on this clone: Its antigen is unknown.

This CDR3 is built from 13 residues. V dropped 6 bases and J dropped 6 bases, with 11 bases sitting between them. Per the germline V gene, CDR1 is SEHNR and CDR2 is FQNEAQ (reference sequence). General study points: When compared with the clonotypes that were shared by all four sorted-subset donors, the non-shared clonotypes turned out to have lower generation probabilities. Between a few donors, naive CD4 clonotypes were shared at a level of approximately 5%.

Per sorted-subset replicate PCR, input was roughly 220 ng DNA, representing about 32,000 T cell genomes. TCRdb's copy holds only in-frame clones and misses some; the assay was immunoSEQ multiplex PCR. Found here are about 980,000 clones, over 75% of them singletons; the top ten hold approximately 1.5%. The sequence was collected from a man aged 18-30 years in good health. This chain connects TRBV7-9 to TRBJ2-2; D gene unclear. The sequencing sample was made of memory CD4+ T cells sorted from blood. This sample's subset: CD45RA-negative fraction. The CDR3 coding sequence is TGTGCCAGCAGATGGGGAACTTCCGGGGAGCTGTTTTTT. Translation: CASRWGTSGELFF.